Listed here are 6 T cell receptor beta chains from one sample, sequenced in a study of blood T cell repertoires in COVID-19. Libraries were prepared by immunoSEQ multiplex PCR; TCRdb keeps only in-frame clonotypes and omits some of them. The sample has 90,000 to 120,000 clones; around four fifths are singletons. The source material was peripheral blood. Every receptor here comes from a man between 60 and 75 years old with acute or convalescent COVID-19.

This rearrangement joins TRBV29-1 to TRBJ1-2; 10 positions match TRBD1. V was clipped by 3 bases and J by 4 bases; unmatched bases: 5. The CDR3 totals 14 residues. CDR1 SQVTM and CDR2 ANQGSEA come from the germline V gene. The CDR3 here is CSVDQGQGSYGYTF. In DNA, the CDR3 is TGCAGCGTTGATCAGGGACAGGGGTCCTATGGCTACACCTTC.

CDR3 DNA sequence: TGTGCCAGCAGCCAATCCACAGGGGGCCCAAATAGCAATCAGCCCCAGCATTTT. Amino acids: CASSQSTGGPNSNQPQHF. The chain has TRBV3-1 (or the pseudogene TRBV3-2) and TRBJ1-5, with 9 bases lining up with TRBD1. This CDR3 has 18 amino acids. Germline V CDR1 and CDR2: LGHDT, YNNKEL (reference sequence). With 2 bases clipped from V and 0 bases from J, the junction kept 8 bases outside the gene matches.

The rearrangement links TRBV30 to TRBJ1-6; TRBD1 is a possible D gene (5 bases). V was shortened by 2 bases and J by 3 bases, with 11 bases between the two germline ends. CDR3 length: 15 amino acids. In germline, CDR1 is GTSNPN, CDR2 SVGIG (reference sequence). The CDR3 protein is CAWSITGDYNSPLHF. The CDR3 DNA is TGTGCCTGGAGTATTACAGGAGACTATAATTCACCCCTCCACTTT.

This clone appeared a single time. The rearrangement joins TRBV7-2 to TRBJ1-5; no firm D call. The germline V gene has CDR1 SGHTA and CDR2 FQGNSA. Trimming took off 4 bases at V and 0 bases at J, with 16 bases between the two ends. The CDR3 runs to 17 residues. The CDR3 bases are TGTGCCAGCAGCTCAGAGGCCCTACGATATAGCAATCAGCCCCAGCATTTT. This encodes CASSSEALRYSNQPQHF.

CDR3 region: CATSGTGDTGELFF. The CDR3 DNA sequence: TGTGCCACCAGCGGGACAGGGGACACCGGGGAGCTGTTTTTT. The J gene is TRBJ2-2, the V gene TRBV24-1; 10 bases map to TRBD1. This CDR3 region has 14 residues. V lost 7 bases to trimming and J lost 3 bases; unmatched junction nucleotides: 1. CDR1 is KGHDR and CDR2 is SFDVKD in the germline V gene.

The gene calls are TRBV4-3 and TRBJ1-1; maybe TRBD1 (6 bases). CDR3 length: 16 residues. Germline V gene data show CDR1 as LGHNA and CDR2 as YSLEER. V lost 0 bases, J lost 1 base, and 12 bases lay in between. CDR3 nucleotide sequence: TGCGCCAGCAGCCAAGATCCTAGGACAGAGAACACTGAAGCTTTCTTT. It encodes CASSQDPRTENTEAFF.